These T cell receptor beta chains were read from a single sample in a study of blood T cells in healthy people across ages. TCRdb reprocessed the 5' RACE reads with MiXCR, giving one entry per CDR3 protein. Of 1.5 million to 2 million distinct CDR3 sequences in the sample, approximately 30% are singletons; the top ten hold 7.7%. The source material was blood. All receptors derive from a woman aged 25 to 39 in good health. Both conserved end residues are part of each CDR3. The D gene is left open where the match is weak. Not every row has a clone size; where given, it reads once, few, many or a size class.

j_gene	abundance	v_gene	d_gene	CDR3nt	CDR3aa
TRBJ1-2	many	TRBV4-1	-	TGCGCCAGCAGCCAAGCGCGGGTAGGGGATAACTATGGCTACACCTTC	CASSQARVGDNYGYTF
TRBJ2-1	-	TRBV4-3	TRBD2	TGCGCCAGCAGCCAAGATCGGACTAGCGGGGGAGGTGAGCAGTTCTTC	CASSQDRTSGGGEQFF
TRBJ2-7	-	TRBV2	-	TGTGCCAGCAGTGTACAAGCTAGCGCCTACGAGCAGTACTTC	CASSVQASAYEQYF
TRBJ2-1	-	TRBV6-6	-	TGTGCCAGCAGTTCACGGGGGGCGGGGAATGAGCAGTTCTTC	CASSSRGAGNEQFF
TRBJ2-1	few	TRBV4-1	-	TGCGCCAGCAGCCAAGTGCAAGGCGACAATGAGCAGTTCTTC	CASSQVQGDNEQFF
TRBJ2-5	-	TRBV20-1	TRBD2	TGCAGTGCTAGAGACGGGACTAACCAAGAGACCCAGTACTTC	CSARDGTNQETQYF
TRBJ1-6	few	TRBV12-3/TRBV12-4	-	TGTGCCAGCACTCCTGGGGCAGGTTATAATTCACCCCTCCACTTT	CASTPGAGYNSPLHF
TRBJ1-2	many	TRBV29-1	TRBD1	TGCAGCGTTGACAAGACAGGGGATGGCTACACCTTC	CSVDKTGDGYTF
TRBJ1-2	few	TRBV20-1	TRBD1	TGCAGTACTAGACAGGGCCTTAACTATGGCTACACCTTC	CSTRQGLNYGYTF
TRBJ2-7	-	TRBV4-1	-	TGCGCCAGCAGCCGAGTTACTTCCTATTTAACAGCCTCCTACGAGCAGTACTTC	CASSRVTSYLTASYEQYF
TRBJ1-4	few	TRBV21-1	-	TGTGCCAGCAGCACATTAGAAGGGAGTGATGAAAAACTGTTTTTT	CASSTLEGSDEKLFF
TRBJ1-1	few	TRBV20-1	-	TGCAGTGCTAGAGATTTGCTTGAAGCTTTCTTT	CSARDLLEAFF
TRBJ2-3	-	TRBV7-2	-	TGTGCCAGCAGCCTAAAGACTGGAATCACAGATACGCAGTATTTT	CASSLKTGITDTQYF
TRBJ1-2	few	TRBV4-1	-	TGCGCCAGCAGCCAAGAAGTTGGGATCTATGGCTACACCTTC	CASSQEVGIYGYTF